This T cell receptor (beta chain) was retrieved from a study of early T cells in non-severe SARS-CoV-2 infection. At the level of the study: The authors sequenced bulk RNA from unsorted whole blood, leaving chains unpaired. Notes on the study in general: The study's VDJdb matching favored anti-spike CD8 responses and missed private and CD4 specificities.

Concerning this clonotype itself: As yet, its antigen is unknown.

Trimming removed 4 bases from V and 2 bases from J, with 15 bases in between. The CDR3 runs 15 residues. Germline V gives CDR1 LGHDT, CDR2 YNNKEL (reference sequence). Individually, cDNA molecules had unique molecular identifiers attached to them. From the 5' RACE reads, TCRdb called clonotypes with MiXCR, one entry per CDR3 protein. Of about 39,000 distinct CDR3 sequences listed, around 6% are singletons. The input for sequencing was whole blood, taken at baseline. The chain carries TRBV3-1 and TRBJ2-7, with D maybe TRBD2 (6 bases). The TCR was taken from an adult who was a healthcare worker with PCR-confirmed SARS-CoV-2 infection or an uninfected control (not recorded which). The CDR3 nucleotides are TGTGCCAGCAGCCCCCAGGCGGGGATCGCCTACGAGCAGTACTTC. Translation gives CASSPQAGIAYEQYF.